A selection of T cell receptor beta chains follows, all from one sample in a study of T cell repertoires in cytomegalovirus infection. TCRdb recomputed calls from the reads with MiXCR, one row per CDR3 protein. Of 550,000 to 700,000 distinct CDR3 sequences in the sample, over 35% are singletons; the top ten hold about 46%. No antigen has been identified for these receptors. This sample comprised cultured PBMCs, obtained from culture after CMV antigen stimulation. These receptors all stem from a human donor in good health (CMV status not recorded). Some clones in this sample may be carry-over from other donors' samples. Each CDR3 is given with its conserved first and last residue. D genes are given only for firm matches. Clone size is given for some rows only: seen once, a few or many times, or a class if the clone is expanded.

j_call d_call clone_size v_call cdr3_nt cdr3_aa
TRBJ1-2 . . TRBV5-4 TGTGCCAGCAGCTCACTCAGGGATGGCTACACCTTC CASSSLRDGYTF
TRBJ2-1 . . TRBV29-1 TGCAGCGCCCAGGGGGGGGGCCCGTTCACTGAGCAGTTCTTC CSAQGGGPFTEQFF
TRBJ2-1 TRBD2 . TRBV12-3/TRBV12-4 TGTGCCAGCAGTCCGGGACTAGGTTCTGGTGAGCAGTTCTTC CASSPGLGSGEQFF
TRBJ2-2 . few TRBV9 TGTGCCAGCAGTCGGAACGGGGAGCTGTTTTTT CASSRNGELFF
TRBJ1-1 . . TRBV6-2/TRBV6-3 TGTGCCAGCAGTTATGGCAGGGGTCTGAACACTGAAGCTTTCTTT CASSYGRGLNTEAFF
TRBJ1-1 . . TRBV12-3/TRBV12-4 TGTGCCAGCAGTTGGACAGAGAACACTGAAGCTTTCTTT CASSWTENTEAFF
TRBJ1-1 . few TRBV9 TGTGCCAGCAGCGTAGGGGGGCGTGCAAGCGATGAAGCTTTCTTT CASSVGGRASDEAFF
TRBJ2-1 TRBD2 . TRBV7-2 TGTGCCAGCAGCCTTAGCGGGAGGGCCGTCAATGAGCAGTTCTTC CASSLSGRAVNEQFF
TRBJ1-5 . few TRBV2 TGTGCCAGCAGTGCGCCAGGGGCACAGCCCCAGCATTTT CASSAPGAQPQHF
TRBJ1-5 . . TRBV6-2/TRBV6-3 TGTGCCAGCAGTTCTGGGTCGGGTCAGCCCCAGCATTTT CASSSGSGQPQHF